These T cell receptor beta chains were read from a single sample in a study of patients with pleural tuberculosis. TCRdb reprocessed the reads via MiXCR and lists one record per CDR3 protein. The data show under 65,000 distinct CDR3 sequences, about 7.9% seen once. All receptors derive from a human donor with pleural tuberculosis. The CDR3 runs from the conserved cysteine through the conserved F or W. A D gene is named only where the DNA matches it firmly. The size field is filled for only some rows; it gives once, few, many or a size class.

j_gene: TRBJ2-1; abundance: many; v_gene: TRBV20-1; d_gene: -; CDR3nt: TGCAGTGCTAACGGGGAGTTCTACAATGAGCAGTTCTTC; CDR3aa: CSANGEFYNEQFF
j_gene: TRBJ1-3; abundance: few; v_gene: TRBV11-2; d_gene: -; CDR3nt: TGTGCCAGCAGCCCTGGCCAAGGAGTTAGGACCATATATTTT; CDR3aa: CASSPGQGVRTIYF
j_gene: TRBJ1-1; abundance: many; v_gene: TRBV25-1; d_gene: TRBD1; CDR3nt: TGTGCCAGCAGTGGACAGGGGGGAGTCACTGAAGCTTTCTTT; CDR3aa: CASSGQGGVTEAFF
j_gene: TRBJ1-5; abundance: many; v_gene: TRBV12-3/TRBV12-4; d_gene: TRBD1; CDR3nt: TGTGCCAGCAGTCGGACAGGGGGTGTCGGTCAGCCCCAGCATTTT; CDR3aa: CASSRTGGVGQPQHF
j_gene: TRBJ1-2; abundance: many; v_gene: TRBV5-6; d_gene: -; CDR3nt: TGTGCCAGCAGCTCCGGGACTATTGGCTACACCTTC; CDR3aa: CASSSGTIGYTF
j_gene: TRBJ2-1; abundance: many; v_gene: TRBV6-2/TRBV6-3; d_gene: TRBD2; CDR3nt: TGTGCCAGCAGTTCCTTTATAGCGGGAGGGTTCTACAATGAGCAGTTCTTC; CDR3aa: CASSSFIAGGFYNEQFF
j_gene: TRBJ2-2; abundance: few; v_gene: TRBV19; d_gene: -; CDR3nt: TGTGCCAGTAGTATCCTCGCCACCGGGGAGCTGTTTTTT; CDR3aa: CASSILATGELFF
j_gene: TRBJ2-7; abundance: -; v_gene: TRBV10-3; d_gene: -; CDR3nt: TGTGCCATCAGTGAGTCGTCGGGGACACTCACCTACGAGCAGTACTTC; CDR3aa: CAISESSGTLTYEQYF
j_gene: TRBJ1-4; abundance: many; v_gene: TRBV28; d_gene: -; CDR3nt: TGTGCCAGCACCCCGGCCAGCACCTATGAAAAACTGTTTTTT; CDR3aa: CASTPASTYEKLFF
j_gene: TRBJ2-3; abundance: many; v_gene: TRBV4-2; d_gene: TRBD1; CDR3nt: TGTGCCAGCAGCGCTCTACAGGGGGCATCGGATACGCAGTATTTT; CDR3aa: CASSALQGASDTQYF
j_gene: TRBJ2-7; abundance: many; v_gene: TRBV20-1; d_gene: -; CDR3nt: TGCAGTGCTAGCGGAGAGACTACCTACGAGCAGTACTTC; CDR3aa: CSASGETTYEQYF
j_gene: TRBJ1-4; abundance: -; v_gene: TRBV19; d_gene: -; CDR3nt: TGTGCCAGTAGTATCCGCCGGAGGGATGAAAAACTGTTTTTT; CDR3aa: CASSIRRRDEKLFF
j_gene: TRBJ2-7; abundance: many; v_gene: TRBV27; d_gene: -; CDR3nt: TGTGCCAGCAGTCTAGGGGCCAGGGTCGAGCAGTACTTC; CDR3aa: CASSLGARVEQYF
j_gene: TRBJ1-1; abundance: many; v_gene: TRBV4-1; d_gene: -; CDR3nt: TGCGCCAGCAGCCAATTAGCTGGAAGGAGGACTGAAGCTTTCTTT; CDR3aa: CASSQLAGRRTEAFF
j_gene: TRBJ1-2; abundance: many; v_gene: TRBV2; d_gene: -; CDR3nt: TGTGCCAGCAGTGAAGAGGACGGGAGCGGCTACACCTTC; CDR3aa: CASSEEDGSGYTF
j_gene: TRBJ2-1; abundance: many; v_gene: TRBV28; d_gene: TRBD2; CDR3nt: TGTGCCAGCAGTTTACCTCTAGCGGGAGGGTATGAGCAGTTCTTC; CDR3aa: CASSLPLAGGYEQFF
j_gene: TRBJ2-5; abundance: many; v_gene: TRBV12-3/TRBV12-4; d_gene: TRBD1; CDR3nt: TGTGCCAGCAGCCTAAAGAGGGACAGGGGGTTTGCCCAGTACTTC; CDR3aa: CASSLKRDRGFAQYF
j_gene: TRBJ2-1; abundance: -; v_gene: TRBV11-1; d_gene: TRBD1; CDR3nt: TGTGCCAGCAGTACTACCCGACAGGGGTCGATCTACAATGAGCAGTTCTTC; CDR3aa: CASSTTRQGSIYNEQFF
j_gene: TRBJ2-1; abundance: many; v_gene: TRBV20-1; d_gene: -; CDR3nt: TGCAGTGCTAGAGATGCCCTAAGCTCCTACAATGAGCAGTTCTTC; CDR3aa: CSARDALSSYNEQFF
j_gene: TRBJ2-5; abundance: few; v_gene: TRBV20-1; d_gene: -; CDR3nt: TGCAGACGGGACGAGGGATACGAGACCCAGTACTTC; CDR3aa: CRRDEGYETQYF
j_gene: TRBJ2-1; abundance: many; v_gene: TRBV6-2/TRBV6-3; d_gene: TRBD2; CDR3nt: TGTGCCAGCAGTTACCGCGGACTAGCGGGAAGTGAGCAGTTCTTC; CDR3aa: CASSYRGLAGSEQFF
j_gene: TRBJ2-1; abundance: many; v_gene: TRBV12-3/TRBV12-4; d_gene: -; CDR3nt: TGTGCCAGCAGTTTAGTTAACCATGAGCAGTTCTTC; CDR3aa: CASSLVNHEQFF
j_gene: TRBJ1-1; abundance: -; v_gene: TRBV29-1; d_gene: -; CDR3nt: TGCAGCGTTGAAAAGATGTTGATCACTGAAGCTTTCTTT; CDR3aa: CSVEKMLITEAFF
j_gene: TRBJ1-1; abundance: many; v_gene: TRBV20-1; d_gene: -; CDR3nt: TGCAGTGCTAGGTCCGGCAGGGGCACTGAAGCTTTCTTT; CDR3aa: CSARSGRGTEAFF
j_gene: TRBJ2-3; abundance: -; v_gene: TRBV28; d_gene: -; CDR3nt: TGTGCCAGCAGTTTGGGTCGACTCACAGATACGCAGTATTTT; CDR3aa: CASSLGRLTDTQYF
j_gene: TRBJ1-5; abundance: medium-sized; v_gene: TRBV2; d_gene: -; CDR3nt: TGTGCCAGCAGTGAAGGGGCCACGTCGTGGAATCAGCCCCAGCATTTT; CDR3aa: CASSEGATSWNQPQHF
j_gene: TRBJ2-1; abundance: many; v_gene: TRBV6-2/TRBV6-3; d_gene: -; CDR3nt: TGTGCCAGCAGTTACTCTCTTGACTCGGCCCTCTCCTACAATGAGCAGTTCTTC; CDR3aa: CASSYSLDSALSYNEQFF